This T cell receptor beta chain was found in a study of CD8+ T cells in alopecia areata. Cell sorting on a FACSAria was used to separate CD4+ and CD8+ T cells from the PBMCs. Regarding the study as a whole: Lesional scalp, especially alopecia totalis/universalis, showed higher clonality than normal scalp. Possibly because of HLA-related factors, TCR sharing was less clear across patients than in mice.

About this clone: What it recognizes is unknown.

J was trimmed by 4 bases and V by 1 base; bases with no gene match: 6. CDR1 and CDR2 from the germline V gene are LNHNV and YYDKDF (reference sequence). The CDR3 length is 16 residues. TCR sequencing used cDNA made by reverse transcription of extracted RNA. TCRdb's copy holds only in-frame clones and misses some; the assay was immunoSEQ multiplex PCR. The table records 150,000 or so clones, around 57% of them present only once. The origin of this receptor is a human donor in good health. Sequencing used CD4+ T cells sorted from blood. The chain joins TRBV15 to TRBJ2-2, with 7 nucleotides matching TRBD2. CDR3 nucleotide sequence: TGTGCCACCAGCAGAGGGGCTAGCGGAGTCACCGGGGAGCTGTTTTTT. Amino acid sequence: CATSRGASGVTGELFF.